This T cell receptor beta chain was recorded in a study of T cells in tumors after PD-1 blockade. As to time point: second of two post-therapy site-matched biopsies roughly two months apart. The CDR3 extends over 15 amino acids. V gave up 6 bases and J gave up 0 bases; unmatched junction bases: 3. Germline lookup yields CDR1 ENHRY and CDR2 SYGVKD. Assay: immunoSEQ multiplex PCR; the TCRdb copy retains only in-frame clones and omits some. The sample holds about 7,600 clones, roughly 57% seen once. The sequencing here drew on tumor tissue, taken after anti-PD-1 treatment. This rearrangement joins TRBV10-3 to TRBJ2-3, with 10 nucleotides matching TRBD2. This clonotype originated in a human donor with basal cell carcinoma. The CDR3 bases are TGTGCCATCAGGTATAGCGGGGGGAGCACAGATACGCAGTATTTT. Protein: CAIRYSGGSTDTQYF.